Shown below are 23 T cell receptor beta chains from a single sample sequenced in a study of blood T cells in healthy people across ages. For the second PCR, which ran for about 7 to 12 cycles, a sample-barcoded 5' primer and a J-beta primer mix were used. MiXCR, applied by TCRdb to the 5' RACE reads, yields one record per CDR3 protein. The sample includes 600,000 to 850,000 distinct CDR3 sequences, around 25% of them seen just once. These data were likewise used in another study, on T cells of mothers and their children.

Sequenced sample: blood. These receptor sequences come from a boy aged 5-17 years in good health.

The chain recombines TRBV2 with TRBJ2-5; 10 nucleotides line up with TRBD1. There are 17 residues in the CDR3. V gave up 6 bases and J gave up 3 bases; unmatched junction bases: 13. Germline V CDR1 and CDR2: SNHLY, FYNNEI. CDR3 DNA sequence: TGTGCCAGCAGCGACCATCGGGACAGGGGATGGGAAGAGACCCAGTACTTC. Encoded protein: CASSDHRDRGWEETQYF.

The chain has TRBV4-3 and TRBJ2-3; TRBD1 might be the D (6 bases). This CDR3 contains 20 residues. V gave up 1 base and J gave up 1 base, with 24 bases separating them. Per the germline V gene, CDR1 is LGHNA and CDR2 is YSLEER. The CDR3 bases are TGCGCCAGCAGCCAAGCGCTTCATAGTGAGGACAGTCTAGGCACAGATACGCAGTATTTT. Translated: CASSQALHSEDSLGTDTQYF.

The chain couples TRBV29-1 to TRBJ2-5; D not certain. Trimming left V 5 bases short and J 5 bases short, with 15 bases between. The germline V gene has CDR1 SQVTM and CDR2 ANQGSEA. CDR3 length equals 13 residues. The CDR3 spells CSVRLPLRETQYF. In nucleotides, the CDR3 is TGCAGCGTTAGGCTGCCTCTACGGGAGACCCAGTACTTC. Combining the CDR3 with reference TRBV29-1 and TRBJ2-5 gives the whole variable domain SAVISQKPSRDICQRGTSLTIQCQVDSQVTMMFWYRQQPGQSLTLIATANQGSEATYESGFVIDKFPISRPNLTFSTLTVSNMSPEDSSIYLCSVRLPLRETQYFGPGTRLLVL.

V gene TRBV29-1 combines with J gene TRBJ1-1; no clear D gene. CDR1 and CDR2 (germline): SQVTM, ANQGSEA. The germline V and J ends were trimmed by 4 bases and 1 base, with 7 bases remaining between them. The CDR3 spans 12 residues. For the CDR3, the DNA is TGCAGCGTTGGGCATACGAACACTGAAGCTTTCTTT. This sequence encodes CSVGHTNTEAFF.

This clonotype was seen a few times. The chain carries TRBV7-9 and TRBJ2-1; tentative D call: TRBD1 (6 bases). Germline V lookup: CDR1 SEHNR, CDR2 FQNEAQ (reference sequence). V gave up 6 bases and J gave up 7 bases, with 22 bases separating them. CDR3 length equals 16 residues. CDR3 in DNA: TGTGCCAGCAGACCCCGACCTGAGGGGACATGGAATGAGCAGTTCTTC. Protein sequence: CASRPRPEGTWNEQFF.

Remarks on this clonotype: The germline gene is not matched at one end of the junction; a read error may be the cause. The chain employs TRBV20-1 and TRBJ2-1, with unresolved D. Germline V CDR1 and CDR2: DFQATT, SNEGSKA (reference sequence). The length of the CDR3 is 16 residues. CDR3 nucleotides: TGCAGTGCTCGAGACCTAGTGAATCCCTCCTACAATGAGCAGTTCTTC. Translated: CSARDLVNPSYNEQFF.

This clonotype was counted between two and nine times. The chain combines TRBV12-3 or TRBV12-4 with TRBJ1-4; TRBD1 matches at 9 bases. J lost 12 bases, V lost 6 bases, and 8 bases had no gene match. CDR3 length: 13 amino acids. CDR3 residues: CASRGQGLGELFF. The CDR3 nucleotides are TGTGCCAGCAGGGGACAGGGTCTTGGGGAACTGTTTTTT.

The chain employs TRBV29-1 and TRBJ2-5, with TRBD2 matching 7 bases. The length of the CDR3 is 15 residues. J was trimmed by 5 bases and V by 3 bases; bases with no gene match: 12. Germline CDR1 is SQVTM and CDR2 is ANQGSEA. This chain's CDR3 is CSVEEGWGGMETQYF. The CDR3 bases are TGCAGCGTTGAGGAGGGGTGGGGGGGTATGGAGACCCAGTACTTC. The variable domain in full, with the rest retrieved from reference TRBV29-1 and TRBJ2-5, is SAVISQKPSRDICQRGTSLTIQCQVDSQVTMMFWYRQQPGQSLTLIATANQGSEATYESGFVIDKFPISRPNLTFSTLTVSNMSPEDSSIYLCSVEEGWGGMETQYFGPGTRLLVL.

The table lists this clonotype with a few counts. The V and J genes are TRBV27 and TRBJ1-2, with TRBD1 matching over 11 bases. This CDR3 spans 11 amino acids. The junction had 2 bases not matched to a gene; V was cut back by 10 bases and J by 7 bases. Per germline, CDR1 MNHEY and CDR2 SMNVEV (reference sequence). CDR3 amino acids: CATGQGAGYTF. CDR3 bases: TGTGCCACCGGACAGGGGGCTGGCTACACCTTC.

The chain employs TRBV20-1 and TRBJ2-1, with TRBD2 matching over 12 bases. CDR3 length: 15 amino acids. CDR1 and CDR2 (germline): DFQATT, SNEGSKA (reference sequence). The J segment lost 5 bases and the V segment lost 6 bases, leaving 8 bases of the junction unmatched. The CDR3 coding sequence is TGCAGTGCGGCTACTAGCGGGAGGACCCACAATGAGCAGTTCTTC. Translating gives CSAATSGRTHNEQFF.

This clonotype has just a few counts. The chain combines TRBV29-1 with TRBJ2-1; a possible D gene is TRBD2 (5 bases). The germline gives CDR1 SQVTM, CDR2 ANQGSEA. V was pared by 6 bases and J by 4 bases, with 19 bases between. This CDR3 spans 15 amino acids. The CDR3 loop reads CSVALIREWYNEQFF. CDR3 in DNA: TGCAGCGTCGCCCTTATACGGGAATGGTACAATGAGCAGTTCTTC.

This clonotype was seen a few times. J is TRBJ2-5 and V is TRBV29-1, with 7 bases aligning to TRBD2. The V segment lost 6 bases and the J segment 1 base; nucleotides outside the gene matches: 8. CDR3 length: 14 residues. Germline lookup yields CDR1 SQVTM and CDR2 ANQGSEA. The CDR3 DNA is TGCAGCGTAGCACCTAGCGGCCTCCAAGAGACCCAGTACTTC. Translating gives CSVAPSGLQETQYF.

This clonotype was counted only a few times. J is TRBJ2-1 and V is TRBV5-1; 13 bases fit TRBD2. This CDR3 is built from 17 residues. After removal of 4 bases from V and 9 bases from J, the junction contained 13 bases not matched to a gene. Germline V lookup: CDR1 SGHRS, CDR2 YFSETQ. The CDR3 loop reads CASSPNQGTSGTVEQFF. In DNA, the CDR3 is TGCGCCAGCAGCCCAAACCAAGGGACTAGCGGGACTGTTGAGCAGTTCTTC.

The V and J genes are TRBV12-3 or TRBV12-4 and TRBJ2-5; D is unresolved. CDR3 length: 14 residues. V was cut by 3 bases and J by 5 bases, with 13 bases left in between. CDR3: CASSFWDSWETQYF. The CDR3 coding sequence is TGTGCCAGCAGTTTCTGGGATTCTTGGGAGACCCAGTACTTC.

This chain connects TRBV2 to TRBJ2-7; 7 bases map to TRBD1. The ends lost 7 bases at V and 3 bases at J; junction bases unmatched: 6. Germline CDR1 is SNHLY and CDR2 is FYNNEI. The CDR3 has 13 amino acids. The CDR3 sequence: CASIMGQNYEQYF. DNA of the CDR3: TGTGCCAGCATTATGGGACAGAACTACGAGCAGTACTTC.

This clonotype has a handful of counts. V usage is TRBV15 and J usage is TRBJ2-5; D is possibly TRBD2 (5 bases). V gave up 5 bases and J gave up 2 bases, with 15 bases separating them. Germline lookup yields CDR1 LNHNV and CDR2 YYDKDF (reference sequence). This CDR3 comprises 15 residues. CDR3 in amino acids: CATSETQAAQETQYF. CDR3 sequence (DNA): TGTGCCACCAGCGAGACCCAAGCGGCGCAAGAGACCCAGTACTTC.

The V call is TRBV5-1, the J call TRBJ1-6, with 8 nucleotides matching TRBD1. From germline, CDR1 is SGHRS and CDR2 YFSETQ. The CDR3 is made up of 15 amino acids. V trimming: 3 bases; J trimming: 5 bases; junction bases outside the gene matches: 4. The CDR3 bases are TGCGCCAGCAGCTCAGGACAGGGCGATAATTCACCCCTCCACTTT. Residues: CASSSGQGDNSPLHF.

The chain employs TRBV10-1 and TRBJ2-1, with 12 bases matching TRBD2. This CDR3 has 15 amino acids. CDR1 and CDR2 (germline): WNHNN, SYGVQD (reference sequence). V lost 3 bases and J lost 8; bases outside the gene matches: 5. The CDR3 is CASSERLAGVHEQFF. The DNA for the CDR3 is TGCGCCAGCAGTGAAAGACTAGCGGGAGTCCATGAGCAGTTCTTC.

This clonotype has a handful of counts. V and J are TRBV29-1 and TRBJ2-5; D unclear. Germline values: CDR1 SQVTM, CDR2 ANQGSEA. The CDR3 is made up of 13 amino acids. V was pared by 2 bases and J by 5 bases, with 12 bases between. Here the CDR3 DNA reads TGCAGCGTTGAATTGGGGTTAGGGGAGACCCAGTACTTC. It yields the protein CSVELGLGETQYF.

V is TRBV5-7 and J is TRBJ2-5, with no clear D. TRBV5-7 is identified as an open reading frame with a role that is uncertain. The length of the CDR3 is 17 residues. V shed 0 bases and J shed 0 bases, with 15 bases lying between them. The CDR3 reads CASSLDTGKPYQETQYF. The DNA of the CDR3 is TGTGCCAGCAGCTTGGACACCGGAAAACCGTACCAAGAGACCCAGTACTTC.

This clonotype was found a few times. The chain uses TRBV7-2 and TRBJ2-2; no reliable D call. Deletions cut 0 bases from V and 1 base from J, with 12 bases between. The CDR3 is made up of 17 amino acids. From germline, CDR1 is SGHTA and CDR2 FQGNSA. The CDR3 spells CASSLALPSMNTGELFF. CDR3 bases: TGTGCCAGCAGCTTAGCCCTCCCCTCAATGAACACCGGGGAGCTGTTTTTT. Based on the CDR3 plus reference TRBV7-2 and TRBJ2-2, the full variable domain is GAGVSQSPSNKVTEKGKDVELRCDPISGHTALYWYRQSLGQGLEFLIYFQGNSAPDKSGLPSDRFSAERTGGSVSTLTIQRTQQEDSAVYLCASSLALPSMNTGELFFGEGSRLTVL.

Worth noting for this clonotype: This CDR3 is missing its conserved last phenylalanine or tryptophan, likely due to a read error. The V gene is TRBV6-5, the J gene TRBJ2-1; 8 bases align to TRBD1. CDR1 is MNHEY, CDR2 SVGAGI, per germline. V trimming: 4 bases; J trimming: 0 bases; junction bases outside the gene matches: 2. This CDR3 is built from 15 residues. In nucleotides, the CDR3 is TGTGCCAGCAGTTGGGACAGGAGCTCCTACAATGAGCAGTTCCTC. Encoded protein: CASSWDRSSYNEQFL.

V and J are TRBV5-1 and TRBJ1-2; D uncertain. Germline assignment: CDR1 SGHRS and CDR2 YFSETQ. There are 14 residues in the CDR3. Trimming removed 0 bases from V and 8 bases from J, with 14 bases in between. CDR3 coding DNA: TGCGCCAGCAGCTTGGACCTACCGTCTAGCGGCTACACCTTC. Translated, it gives CASSLDLPSSGYTF.